This T cell receptor beta chain stems from a study of cytomegalovirus exposure and HLA in healthy donors. Overall study context: The 95 million to 120 million unique TCR beta sequences, from about 179 million T cells, were found by an earlier analysis.

The ends lost 4 bases at V and 1 base at J; junction bases unmatched: 5. Germline CDR1 is SGHRS and CDR2 is YFSETQ. The CDR3 contains 15 residues. As regards this clone: What it recognizes is unknown.

The study's findings and limits: According to reports, the classifier identified cytomegalovirus status with high specificity and sensitivity. The CMV antigen specificity of a few CMV-associated chains was confirmed through in vitro analysis.

The PCR ran on 60 Vbeta and 13 Jbeta primers. Generated by immunoSEQ multiplex PCR, the TCRdb table keeps only in-frame clones and is missing some. Found here are 170,000 or so clones, under 80% of them singletons; the top ten hold about 13%. The V call is TRBV5-1, the J call TRBJ1-1; 9 bases agree with TRBD1. Sequencing was performed on PBMCs. The sequence was obtained from a woman between 45 and 65 years old in good health and CMV-seropositive. CDR3 residues: CASSRDRVANTEAFF. As DNA, the CDR3 is TGCGCCAGCAGCCGGGACAGGGTCGCGAACACTGAAGCTTTCTTT.